These 29 T cell receptor beta chains share one sample of origin, sequenced in a study of T cell responses to AZD1222 COVID-19 vaccine. Sequencing was performed with immunoSEQ multiplex PCR; in TCRdb, only in-frame clones are kept and a portion is missing. The sample yields about 54,000 clones, approximately 86% seen once. The sequencing used peripheral blood, collected 28 days after the second AZD1222 dose. These receptor sequences come from an adult who received the AZD1222 COVID-19 vaccine.

The chain joins TRBV12-3 or TRBV12-4 to TRBJ1-4; D not certain. CDR3 size: 13 residues. V was clipped by 8 bases and J by 0 bases, with 7 bases between them. The CDR3 DNA is TGTGCCAGCCACATTGCAACTAATGAAAAACTGTTTTTT. Translated, it gives CASHIATNEKLFF.

J is TRBJ2-7 and V is TRBV7-6; 10 bases line up with TRBD2. Germline assignment: CDR1 SGHVS and CDR2 FNYEAQ. This CDR3 is built from 16 residues. V trimming: 5 bases; J trimming: 5 bases; junction bases outside the gene matches: 12. This chain's CDR3 is CASSASLAGETHEQYF. CDR3 bases: TGTGCCAGCAGCGCCAGTCTAGCGGGGGAAACCCACGAGCAGTACTTC. The whole variable domain, remainder taken from reference TRBV7-6 and TRBJ2-7, is GAGVSQSPRYKVTKRGQDVALRCDPISGHVSLYWYRQALGQGPEFLTYFNYEAQQDKSGLPNDRFSAERPEGSISTLTIQRTEQRDSAMYRCASSASLAGETHEQYFGPGTRLTVT.

This chain connects TRBV27 to TRBJ1-1; D may be TRBD1 (5 bases). Trimming took off 4 bases at V and 8 bases at J, with 14 bases between the two ends. The germline V gene encodes CDR1 MNHEY and CDR2 SMNVEV (reference sequence). The CDR3 has 13 amino acids. CDR3 nucleotide sequence: TGTGCCAGCAGTTCCGATAGGGGACGCGAAGCTTTCTTT. Amino acids: CASSSDRGREAFF.

The chain joins TRBV27 to TRBJ1-2; 7 positions match TRBD1. The junction had 11 bases not matched to a gene; V was cut back by 6 bases and J by 7 bases. CDR3 length: 14 residues. CDR1 is MNHEY and CDR2 is SMNVEV in the germline V gene (reference sequence). CDR3: CASRSGTASRGYTF. The CDR3 DNA reads TGTGCCAGCAGGAGTGGGACAGCGAGTCGTGGCTACACCTTC.

This clone was seen just once. The chain joins TRBV6-2 or TRBV6-3 to TRBJ1-6, with 12 bases lining up with TRBD1. This CDR3 comprises 16 residues. Losses at the gene ends were 6 bases for V and 7 bases for J; bases not matched to a gene: 7. The germline V gene has CDR1 MNHEY and CDR2 SVGEGT. This CDR3 is CASSRDRGPRNSPLHF. CDR3 DNA sequence: TGTGCCAGCAGCCGGGACAGGGGGCCGCGGAATTCACCCCTCCACTTT.

This chain joins TRBV7-9 and TRBJ1-5, with D possibly matching TRBD1 (6 bases). Germline lookup yields CDR1 SEHNR and CDR2 FQNEAQ (reference sequence). The germline V and J ends were trimmed by 1 base and 7 bases, with 17 bases remaining between them. There are 16 residues in the CDR3. CDR3 nucleotides: TGTGCCAGCAGCTTAGGGGCGAGGGGGGTAGGGCAGCCCCAGCATTTT. This translates into CASSLGARGVGQPQHF. Combining the CDR3 with reference TRBV7-9 and TRBJ1-5 gives the whole variable domain DTGVSQNPRHKITKRGQNVTFRCDPISEHNRLYWYRQTLGQGPEFLTYFQNEAQLEKSRLLSDRFSAERPKGSFSTLEIQRTEQGDSAMYLCASSLGARGVGQPQHFGDGTRLSIL.

The CDR3 region has the DNA TGTGCCAGCAGCCCAGGACGGGGAGAGACCCAGTACTTC. Its translation is CASSPGRGETQYF. The V and J genes are TRBV7-9 and TRBJ2-5; D is possibly TRBD2 (5 bases). The CDR3 extends over 13 amino acids. The V gene's germline CDR1 is SEHNR and CDR2 FQNEAQ (reference sequence). V dropped 5 bases and J dropped 4 bases, with 11 bases sitting between them.

The chain uses TRBV5-4 and TRBJ1-2, with a weak D call TRBD1 (5 bases). Looked up from germline, CDR1 is SGHNT and CDR2 is YYREEE (reference sequence). The length of the CDR3 is 13 residues. The V end was cut by 1 base, the J end by 8 bases, with 12 bases between. For the CDR3, the DNA is TGTGCCAGCAGCTTGCAGGGAGTGGACGGCTACACCTTC. It codes for CASSLQGVDGYTF.

This chain connects TRBV7-9 to TRBJ2-7, with D possibly matching TRBD2 (6 bases). Germline V gene data show CDR1 as SEHNR and CDR2 as FQNEAQ (reference sequence). The germline V and J ends were trimmed by 4 bases and 1 base, with 8 bases remaining between them. The CDR3 totals 13 residues. The CDR3 here is CASSWDLSYEQYF. The DNA for the CDR3 is TGTGCCAGCAGCTGGGACTTATCCTACGAGCAGTACTTC.

This chain joins TRBV25-1 and TRBJ2-5; D perhaps matches TRBD2 (7 bases). V lost 5 bases to trimming and J lost 2 bases, with 24 bases between them. CDR1 is MGHDK and CDR2 is SYGVNS in the germline V gene. This CDR3 comprises 18 residues. The CDR3 DNA is TGTGCCAGCAGTCCTACAGGGAGGGATGGGGTTCCTCAAGAGACCCAGTACTTC. Amino acids: CASSPTGRDGVPQETQYF.

The gene calls are TRBV2 and TRBJ2-1, with D uncertain. This CDR3 is 11 amino acids long. The V and J ends lost 6 bases and 3 bases respectively, with 3 bases between them. CDR1 is SNHLY, CDR2 FYNNEI, per germline. The CDR3 bases are TGTGCCAGCAGGGGCTACAATGAGCAGTTCTTC. It encodes CASRGYNEQFF.

V usage is TRBV3-1 (or the pseudogene TRBV3-2) and J usage is TRBJ2-3, with D tentatively TRBD1 (5 bases). V dropped 1 base and J dropped 0 bases, with 14 bases sitting between them. Looked up from germline, CDR1 is LGHDT and CDR2 is YNNKEL (reference sequence). This CDR3 has 17 amino acids. The CDR3 reads CASSQVSGRASTDTQYF. CDR3 coding DNA: TGTGCCAGCAGCCAAGTAAGTGGCAGGGCTAGCACAGATACGCAGTATTTT.

The chain couples TRBV19 to TRBJ2-7; 9 bases are shared with TRBD1. Germline assignment: CDR1 LNHDA and CDR2 SQIVND (reference sequence). With V trimmed by 4 bases and J by 2 bases, 9 bases remained unmatched. The CDR3 is 16 residues long. CDR3 protein: CASSTADRGLTYEQYF. CDR3 nucleotide sequence: TGTGCCAGTAGTACCGCGGACAGGGGACTTACCTACGAGCAGTACTTC.

The V call is TRBV28, the J call TRBJ1-5; TRBD1 matches at 7 bases. V shed 7 bases and J 0 bases; nucleotides not matched to a gene: 6. Germline-derived CDR1 and CDR2 are MDHEN and SYDVKM. The CDR3 totals 15 residues. The CDR3 DNA reads TGTGCCAGCACCCGAGGGGGCACTAGCAATCAGCCCCAGCATTTT. This sequence encodes CASTRGGTSNQPQHF. Using reference TRBV28 and TRBJ1-5 for the parts outside the CDR3, the full variable domain is DVKVTQSSRYLVKRTGEKVFLECVQDMDHENMFWYRQDPGLGLRLIYFSYDVKMKEKGDIPEGYSVSREKKERFSLILESASTNQTSMYLCASTRGGTSNQPQHFGDGTRLSIL.

This chain uses TRBV19 with TRBJ1-5; D is undetermined. Trimming removed 2 bases from V and 0 bases from J, with 11 bases in between. In germline, CDR1 is LNHDA, CDR2 SQIVND (reference sequence). The CDR3 sequence is 16 residues long. CDR3 sequence: CASSISGRRSNQPQHF. CDR3 in DNA: TGTGCCAGTAGTATAAGTGGAAGGCGTAGCAATCAGCCCCAGCATTTT.

The rearrangement joins TRBV5-1 to TRBJ2-1, with 7 nucleotides matching TRBD1. Germline CDR1 SGHRS, CDR2 YFSETQ. V gave up 0 bases and J gave up 7 bases; unmatched junction bases: 4. This CDR3 spans 14 amino acids. CDR3 residues: CASSLGQGGNEQFF. The CDR3 coding sequence is TGCGCCAGCAGCTTGGGACAGGGTGGAAATGAGCAGTTCTTC.

The rearrangement joins TRBV19 to TRBJ1-2; D is ambiguous. CDR3 length: 16 amino acids. V gave up 4 bases and J gave up 1 base, with 16 bases separating them. Germline values: CDR1 LNHDA, CDR2 SQIVND (reference sequence). CDR3 in amino acids: CASSTKTIQDNYGYTF. The CDR3 DNA sequence: TGTGCCAGTAGTACCAAGACCATTCAAGATAACTATGGCTACACCTTC.

The V gene is TRBV4-1, the J gene TRBJ2-4; TRBD1 matches at 10 bases. Trimming at V came to 3 bases and at J to 4 bases, leaving 6 bases not matched to a gene. The germline V gene encodes CDR1 MGHRA and CDR2 YSYEKL. The CDR3 is 16 amino acids. The CDR3 reads CASSQPPGQGKNIQYF. In nucleotides, the CDR3 is TGCGCCAGCAGCCAGCCACCGGGACAGGGGAAAAACATTCAGTACTTC.

The chain has TRBV28 and TRBJ1-5, with a possible D match to TRBD1 (5 bases). Germline lookup yields CDR1 MDHEN and CDR2 SYDVKM. V lost 6 bases, J lost 6 bases, and 9 bases lay in between. The length of the CDR3 is 12 residues. CDR3 sequence reads: CASSTQGQPQHF. The CDR3 nucleotides read TGTGCCAGCAGCACTCAGGGTCAGCCCCAGCATTTT.

The rearrangement joins TRBV5-1 to TRBJ2-1, with 10 bases fitting TRBD2. CDR3 size: 14 residues. The germline gives CDR1 SGHRS, CDR2 YFSETQ. V shed 7 bases and J 2 bases; nucleotides not matched to a gene: 3. CDR3 DNA: TGCGCCAGCGGAAGCGGGGGGGCCTACAATGAGCAGTTCTTC. Amino acids: CASGSGGAYNEQFF.

This clone is a singleton in its sample. The chain joins TRBV5-5 to TRBJ2-7, with a weak D call TRBD2 (5 bases). Germline loops: CDR1 SGHKS, CDR2 YYEKEE (reference sequence). The CDR3 loop spans 14 amino acids. Trimming stripped 1 base from V and 1 base from J, with 9 bases between. The CDR3, as DNA: TGTGCCAGCAGCTTGCTCCGGGGTTCCTACGAGCAGTACTTC. Translation gives CASSLLRGSYEQYF.

The V call is TRBV4-2, the J call TRBJ1-2; D remains ambiguous. In germline, CDR1 is LGHNA, CDR2 YNFKEQ. V shed 1 base and J shed 3 bases, with 9 bases lying between them. This CDR3 region has 14 residues. The DNA of the CDR3 is TGTGCCAGCAGCCAAGCCAGGAACGACTATGGCTACACCTTC. This sequence encodes CASSQARNDYGYTF.

This chain connects TRBV27 to TRBJ2-6; no clear D gene. Between the trimmed V and J ends, which lost 4 bases and 2 bases, there was a span of 9 bases. Germline V lookup: CDR1 MNHEY, CDR2 SMNVEV (reference sequence). The CDR3 runs to 15 residues. The CDR3 DNA follows: TGTGCCAGCAGTTCCCGTTCCGCTGGGGCCAACGTCCTGACTTTC. Its protein is CASSSRSAGANVLTF.

This sequence joins TRBV3-1 (or the pseudogene TRBV3-2) and TRBJ2-2, with a possible D match to TRBD1 (5 bases). The CDR3 is 16 residues long. Germline CDR1 LGHDT, CDR2 YNNKEL (reference sequence). The V end lost 4 bases, the J end lost 0 bases, and 12 bases lay between the germline ends. CDR3 in DNA: TGTGCCAGCAGCCGATTTACAGGCGCGAACACCGGGGAGCTGTTTTTT. Translation: CASSRFTGANTGELFF.

The V and J genes are TRBV18 and TRBJ1-1; no definite D call. V shed 1 base and J shed 5 bases, with 5 bases lying between them. The CDR3 sequence is 12 residues long. The germline V gene encodes CDR1 KGHSH and CDR2 LQKENI. The DNA of the CDR3 is TGTGCCAGCTCACCACGTAGGACTGAAGCTTTCTTT. It specifies CASSPRRTEAFF.

The J gene is TRBJ1-2, the V gene TRBV28; no definite D call. This CDR3 contains 12 residues. Trimming took off 2 bases at V and 4 bases at J, with 5 bases between the two ends. CDR1 and CDR2 (germline): MDHEN, SYDVKM. CDR3 loop: CASSLRFYGYTF. CDR3 coding DNA: TGTGCCAGCAGTTTAAGGTTCTATGGCTACACCTTC.

The chain joins TRBV5-5 to TRBJ2-7; 8 bases are shared with TRBD2. CDR3 length: 15 amino acids. V was clipped by 0 bases and J by 0 bases; unmatched bases: 2. Germline CDR1 reads SGHKS; CDR2 reads YYEKEE (reference sequence). CDR3 residues: CASSLGAGDSYEQYF. Written as DNA, the CDR3 is TGTGCCAGCAGCTTGGGAGCGGGGGACTCCTACGAGCAGTACTTC.

The chain combines TRBV2 with TRBJ2-5, with D perhaps TRBD1 (6 bases). The CDR3 runs to 15 residues. With 1 base removed from V and 2 bases from J, the gap between germline ends came to 11 bases. Germline loops: CDR1 SNHLY, CDR2 FYNNEI. In nucleotides, the CDR3 is TGTGCCAGCAGTGAAGGGGTGGGGACACAAGAGACCCAGTACTTC. This translates into CASSEGVGTQETQYF.

V gene TRBV7-2 combines with J gene TRBJ2-7, with 11 nucleotides matching TRBD2. Unmatched junction bases numbered 7, after V lost 1 base and J lost 2 bases. Looked up from germline, CDR1 is SGHTA and CDR2 is FQGNSA. The CDR3 sequence is 17 residues long. The DNA of the CDR3 is TGTGCCAGCAGCTTAGAGTTGACTAGCGGGAAGGCCTACGAGCAGTACTTC. Protein: CASSLELTSGKAYEQYF. Full variable domain (outside the CDR3, taken from reference TRBV7-2 and TRBJ2-7): GAGVSQSPSNKVTEKGKDVELRCDPISGHTALYWYRQSLGQGLEFLIYFQGNSAPDKSGLPSDRFSAERTGGSVSTLTIQRTQQEDSAVYLCASSLELTSGKAYEQYFGPGTRLTVT.